A selection of T cell receptor beta chains follows, all from one sample in a study of cytomegalovirus exposure and HLA in healthy donors. Generated by immunoSEQ multiplex PCR, the TCRdb table keeps only in-frame clones and is missing some. The table shows tens of thousands of clones, with 60% to 80% occurring only once. Sequences were obtained from PBMCs. The receptors here all came from a female donor in good health and CMV-seronegative. Each CDR3 is given with its conserved first and last residue. A D gene is named only where the DNA matches it firmly. The size of a clone is reported for some rows only, either as once, few or many, or as a class for expanded clones.

CDR3	DNA	J	V	size	D
CAWSPPGVRTEAFF	TGTGCCTGGAGTCCGCCGGGGGTCAGAACTGAAGCTTTCTTT	TRBJ1-1	TRBV30	NA	NA
CASSVDWALNTEAFF	TGTGCCAGCAGTGTAGATTGGGCCCTAAACACTGAAGCTTTCTTT	TRBJ1-1	TRBV28	NA	NA
CASTGRAANTEAFF	TGTGCCAGTACGGGCAGGGCAGCGAACACTGAAGCTTTCTTT	TRBJ1-1	TRBV19	NA	NA
CASRSPRQGGYGYTF	TGTGCCAGCAGATCCCCCAGACAGGGAGGCTATGGCTACACCTTC	TRBJ1-2	TRBV6-5	few	TRBD1
CASRLAGLGVDEQFF	TGTGCCAGCAGGCTAGCGGGATTGGGCGTCGATGAGCAGTTCTTC	TRBJ2-1	TRBV2	NA	TRBD2
CASSFGQGKTRLYEQYF	TGTGCCAGCAGCTTCGGACAGGGGAAGACTCGGCTCTACGAGCAGTACTTC	TRBJ2-7	TRBV7-8	NA	TRBD1
CASSLGLHRDRRYYEQYF	TGCGCCAGCAGCTTGGGGTTACACCGGGACAGACGATACTACGAGCAGTACTTC	TRBJ2-7	TRBV5-1	once	TRBD1
CASSSPGVNTEAFF	TGTGCCAGCAGTTCCCCAGGGGTGAACACTGAAGCTTTCTTT	TRBJ1-1	TRBV6-5	once	NA
CASSIDRGASAFF	TGTGCCAGTAGTATCGACAGGGGTGCTTCTGCTTTCTTT	TRBJ1-1	TRBV19	NA	TRBD1
CASSPHRLAGAFNEQFF	TGTGCCAGCAGCCCCCACCGACTAGCGGGAGCCTTCAATGAGCAGTTCTTC	TRBJ2-1	TRBV14	few	TRBD2
CASSLPAGGGQPQHF	TGTGCCAGCAGCCTCCCGGCAGGGGGAGGTCAGCCCCAGCATTTT	TRBJ1-5	TRBV7-8	NA	TRBD1
CASSRQPGLATEFF	TGTGCCAGCAGCCGCCAACCGGGACTAGCTACCGAGTTCTTC	TRBJ2-1	TRBV6-6	few	TRBD2
CASSVAEREYEQYF	TGTGCCAGCAGCGTAGCTGAGCGGGAATACGAGCAGTACTTC	TRBJ2-7	TRBV9	NA	TRBD2
CASSETKDRNYGYTF	TGTGCCAGCAGTGAAACGAAAGACAGAAACTATGGCTACACCTTC	TRBJ1-2	TRBV6-1	NA	NA
CASSPEQGGNEKLFF	TGTGCCAGCTCACCAGAGCAGGGAGGCAATGAAAAACTGTTTTTT	TRBJ1-4	TRBV18	NA	NA
CASSPQLAHTGELFF	TGTGCCAGCTCACCCCAACTAGCGCACACCGGGGAGCTGTTTTTT	TRBJ2-2	TRBV18	few	TRBD2
CASSSPTGYGYTF	TGTGCCAGCAGCTCACCTACAGGCTATGGCTACACCTTC	TRBJ1-2	TRBV7-2	NA	NA
CASSLGGAGTAGREQYF	TGTGCCAGCAGCTTAGGAGGGGCGGGGACTGCCGGCCGCGAGCAGTACTTC	TRBJ2-7	TRBV7-2	NA	NA
CASSSRRQGASPLHF	TGTGCCAGCAGTTCTCGGCGACAGGGTGCTTCACCCCTCCACTTT	TRBJ1-6	TRBV28	NA	TRBD1
CASSLGGGWDSYNEQFF	TGTGCCAGCAGTTTAGGAGGGGGCTGGGACTCCTACAATGAGCAGTTCTTC	TRBJ2-1	TRBV27	few	NA
CASSPGLTTTDTQYF	TGTGCCAGTTCACCGGGACTGACAACCACAGATACGCAGTATTTT	TRBJ2-3	TRBV19	NA	NA
CASSYFRTEPEAFF	TGTGCCAGCAGTTACTTTAGGACAGAGCCTGAAGCTTTCTTT	TRBJ1-1	TRBV6-6	NA	NA
CASSYGTRGTYEQYF	TGTGCCAGCAGTTACGGGACTAGAGGTACCTACGAGCAGTACTTC	TRBJ2-7	TRBV6-5	once	TRBD2
CAWSATGWYYEQYF	TGTGCCTGGAGTGCGACAGGGTGGTACTACGAGCAGTACTTC	TRBJ2-7	TRBV30	NA	TRBD1
CASTMGRGPATEQFF	TGTGCCAGCACCATGGGGCGGGGCCCAGCCACGGAGCAGTTCTTC	TRBJ2-1	TRBV27	NA	NA
CASSSRDRGISNQPQHF	TGTGCCAGTAGTTCCCGGGACAGGGGAATTAGCAATCAGCCCCAGCATTTT	TRBJ1-5	TRBV19	once	TRBD1
CASSVGQGAYGYTF	TGTGCCAGCAGCGTAGGGCAGGGGGCCTATGGCTACACCTTC	TRBJ1-2	TRBV9	NA	TRBD1
CASSVRSGQGKDTQYF	TGTGCCAGCAGCGTAAGAAGCGGACAGGGGAAAGATACGCAGTATTTT	TRBJ2-3	TRBV9	once	TRBD1
CASSRGGTKNIQYF	TGTGCCAGCAGCCGGGGTGGAACCAAAAACATTCAGTACTTC	TRBJ2-4	TRBV28	NA	NA
CASSLAMTGLSYEQYF	TGTGCCAGCAGCTTAGCGATGACAGGGCTCTCCTACGAGCAGTACTTC	TRBJ2-7	TRBV11-2	NA	TRBD1
CASSIDPGFGNQPQHF	TGTGCCAGTAGTATAGACCCCGGGTTTGGCAATCAGCCCCAGCATTTT	TRBJ1-5	TRBV19	NA	NA
CASSRQVAYEQYF	TGTGCCAGCAGCCGACAGGTAGCCTACGAGCAGTACTTC	TRBJ2-7	TRBV28	NA	NA
CASSFGRGIWDEQYF	TGTGCCAGCAGCTTCGGTCGGGGTATTTGGGACGAGCAGTACTTC	TRBJ2-7	TRBV5-8	few	NA
CASSLRTPETQYF	TGTGCCAGCAGTTTACGGACTCCCGAGACCCAGTACTTC	TRBJ2-5	TRBV28	NA	NA
CASSANAGGNTDTRYF	TGTGCCAGCAGCGCCAACGCAGGGGGAAACACAGATACGCGGTATTTT	TRBJ2-3	TRBV7-3	NA	TRBD1
CASSPGTLGILGMNTEAFF	TGCGCCAGCAGCCCGGGAACTTTGGGGATATTGGGGATGAACACTGAAGCTTTCTTT	TRBJ1-1	TRBV5-1	once	NA
CASSAREANSYEQYF	TGTGCCAGCAGCGCCAGGGAGGCCAACTCCTACGAGCAGTACTTC	TRBJ2-7	TRBV9	NA	NA
CASSSSPGEAFF	TGTGCCAGCAGTTCGAGTCCGGGAGAAGCTTTCTTT	TRBJ1-1	TRBV28	once	NA
CASSPGGTYNEQFF	TGTGCCAGCAGCCCAGGGGGCACCTACAATGAGCAGTTCTTC	TRBJ2-1	TRBV27	NA	TRBD1
CASSISYGANTGELFF	TGTGCCAGTAGTATTTCCTACGGGGCGAACACCGGGGAGCTGTTTTTT	TRBJ2-2	TRBV19	NA	NA
CASSEVPGSYNEQFF	TGTGCCAGCAGTGAAGTTCCAGGCTCCTACAATGAGCAGTTCTTC	TRBJ2-1	TRBV2	NA	NA
CASSDVTATEAFF	TGTGCCAGCAGTGACGTAACTGCCACTGAAGCTTTCTTT	TRBJ1-1	TRBV25-1	NA	NA